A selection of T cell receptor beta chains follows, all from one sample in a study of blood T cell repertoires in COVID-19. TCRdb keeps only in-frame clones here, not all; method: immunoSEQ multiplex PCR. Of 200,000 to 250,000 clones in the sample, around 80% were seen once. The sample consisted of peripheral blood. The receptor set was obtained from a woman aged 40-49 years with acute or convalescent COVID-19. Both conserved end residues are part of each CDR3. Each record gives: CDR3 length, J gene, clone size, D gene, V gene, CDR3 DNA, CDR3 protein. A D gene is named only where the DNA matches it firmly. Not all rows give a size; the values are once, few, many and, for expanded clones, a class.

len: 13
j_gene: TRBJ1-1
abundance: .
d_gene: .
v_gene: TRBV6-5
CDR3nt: TGTGCCAGCAGTATGGACTTTAAGACTGAAGCTTTCTTT
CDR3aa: CASSMDFKTEAFF

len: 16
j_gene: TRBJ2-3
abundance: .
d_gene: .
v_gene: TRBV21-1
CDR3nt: TGTGCCAGCAGCAAAGAAGTCGGGGGGAGCACAGATACGCAGTATTTT
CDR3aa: CASSKEVGGSTDTQYF

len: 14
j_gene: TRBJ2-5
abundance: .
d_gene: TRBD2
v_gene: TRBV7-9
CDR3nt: TGTGCCAGCAGCCCGAGCGGGAGCCGGGAGACCCAGTACTTC
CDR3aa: CASSPSGSRETQYF

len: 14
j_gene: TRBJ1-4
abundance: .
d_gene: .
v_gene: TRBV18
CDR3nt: TGTGCCAGCTCACCTTTACGGTCTAATGAAAAACTGTTTTTT
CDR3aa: CASSPLRSNEKLFF

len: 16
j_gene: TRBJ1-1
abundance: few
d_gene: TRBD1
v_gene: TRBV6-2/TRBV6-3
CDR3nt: TGTGCCAGCAGCCTCAGGGGGGCACCCCTGAACACTGAAGCTTTCTTT
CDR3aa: CASSLRGAPLNTEAFF

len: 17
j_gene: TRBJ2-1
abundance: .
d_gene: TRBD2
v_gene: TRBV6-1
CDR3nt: TGTGCCAGCAGTGAAGGTAGCGGGAACCCCATCTACAATGAGCAGTTCTTC
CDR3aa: CASSEGSGNPIYNEQFF

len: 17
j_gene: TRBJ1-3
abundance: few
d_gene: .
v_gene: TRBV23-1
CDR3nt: TGCGCCAGCAGGGTACTACAACGGCCAAACTCTGGAAACACCATATATTTT
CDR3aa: CASRVLQRPNSGNTIYF

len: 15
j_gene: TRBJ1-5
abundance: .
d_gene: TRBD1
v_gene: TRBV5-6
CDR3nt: TGTGCCAGCAGCTCCGGGACAGACAGCAATCAGCCCCAGCATTTT
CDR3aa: CASSSGTDSNQPQHF

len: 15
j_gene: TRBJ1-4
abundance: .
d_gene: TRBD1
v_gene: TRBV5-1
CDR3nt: TGCGCCAGCAGCGAATACAGGGGGCCTAATGAAAAACTGTTTTTT
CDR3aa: CASSEYRGPNEKLFF

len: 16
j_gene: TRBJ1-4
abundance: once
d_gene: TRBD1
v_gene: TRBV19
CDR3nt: TGTGCCAGTAGCGCGGGACAGGGGTTCATCGGCGAAAAACTGTTTTTT
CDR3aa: CASSAGQGFIGEKLFF

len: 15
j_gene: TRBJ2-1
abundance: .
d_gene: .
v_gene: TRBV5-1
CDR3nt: TGCGCCAGCAGCACCCCATGGGCGACCTACAATGAGCAGTTCTTC
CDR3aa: CASSTPWATYNEQFF

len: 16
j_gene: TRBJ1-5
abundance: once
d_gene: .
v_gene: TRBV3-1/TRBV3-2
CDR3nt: TGTGCCAGCAGCCAAGGATACTGGCAGACAGATCAGCCCCAGCATTTT
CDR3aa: CASSQGYWQTDQPQHF

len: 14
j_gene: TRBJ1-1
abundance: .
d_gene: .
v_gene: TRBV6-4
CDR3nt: TGTGCCAGCAGTGCCTGGGAGGGGAACACTGAAGCTTTCTTT
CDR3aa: CASSAWEGNTEAFF

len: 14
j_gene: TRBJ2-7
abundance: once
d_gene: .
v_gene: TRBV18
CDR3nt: TGTGCCAGCTCACCAGGCGGCAGCTCCTACGAGCAGTACTTC
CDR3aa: CASSPGGSSYEQYF

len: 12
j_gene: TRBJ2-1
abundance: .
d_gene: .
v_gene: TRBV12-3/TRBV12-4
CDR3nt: TGTGCCAGCAGTTTAAAGAGTGCTGAGCAGTTCTTC
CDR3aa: CASSLKSAEQFF

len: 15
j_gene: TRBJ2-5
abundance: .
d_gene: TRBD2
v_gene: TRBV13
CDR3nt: TGTGCCAGCAGCCTATTAGACGGGGGGGCAGAGACCCAGTACTTC
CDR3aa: CASSLLDGGAETQYF

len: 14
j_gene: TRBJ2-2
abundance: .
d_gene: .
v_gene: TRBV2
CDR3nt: TGTGCCAGCAGTTTCAGACAGGGAGGCGGGGAGCTGTTTTTT
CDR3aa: CASSFRQGGGELFF

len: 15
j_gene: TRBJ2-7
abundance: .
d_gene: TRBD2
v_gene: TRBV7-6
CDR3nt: TGTGCCAGCAGCTCGACTAGCGGGGGATCCGGCGAGCAGTACTTC
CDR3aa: CASSSTSGGSGEQYF

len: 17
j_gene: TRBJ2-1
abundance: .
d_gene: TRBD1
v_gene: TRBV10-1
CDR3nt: TGCGCCAGCAGTGAGTCGACGTGGGACAGGACACACAATGAGCAGTTCTTC
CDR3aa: CASSESTWDRTHNEQFF

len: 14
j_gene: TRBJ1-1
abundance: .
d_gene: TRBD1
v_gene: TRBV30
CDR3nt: TGTGCCTGGGGACCAGACAGGGGTGGGACTGAAGCTTTCTTT
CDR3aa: CAWGPDRGGTEAFF

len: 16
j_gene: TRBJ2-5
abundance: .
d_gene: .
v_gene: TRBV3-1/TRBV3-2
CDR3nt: TGTGCCAGCAGCCAAGATTGGAGCGGGCTGCAAGAGACCCAGTACTTC
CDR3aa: CASSQDWSGLQETQYF

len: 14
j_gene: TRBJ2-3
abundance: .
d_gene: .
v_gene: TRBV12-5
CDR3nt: TGTGCTAGTGGTTCCCTTACCTTAGCGGATACGCAGTATTTT
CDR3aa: CASGSLTLADTQYF

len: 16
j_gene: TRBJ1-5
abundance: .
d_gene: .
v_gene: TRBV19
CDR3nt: TGTGCCAGTAGGTGGGGCCATACGGATAGCAATCAGCCCCAGCATTTT
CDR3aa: CASRWGHTDSNQPQHF

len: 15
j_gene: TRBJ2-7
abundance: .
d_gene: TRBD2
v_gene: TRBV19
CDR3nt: TGTGCCAGTAGTACCGCCCCGGGGGGGACCTACGAGCAGTACTTC
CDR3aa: CASSTAPGGTYEQYF

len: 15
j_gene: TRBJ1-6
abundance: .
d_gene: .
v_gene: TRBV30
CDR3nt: TGTGCCTGGAAGGGGGAGAGCTCCTATAATTCACCCCTCCACTTT
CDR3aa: CAWKGESSYNSPLHF

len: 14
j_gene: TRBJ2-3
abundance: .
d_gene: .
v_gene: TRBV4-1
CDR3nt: TGCGCCAGCAGCCCCCTGGGGCGCACAGATACGCAGTATTTT
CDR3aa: CASSPLGRTDTQYF

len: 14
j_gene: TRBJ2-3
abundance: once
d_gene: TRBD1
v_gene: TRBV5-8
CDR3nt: TGTGCCAGCAGCGCTGACAGGGGGAAAGATACGCAGTATTTT
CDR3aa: CASSADRGKDTQYF

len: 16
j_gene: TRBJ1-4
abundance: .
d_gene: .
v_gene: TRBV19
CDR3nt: TGTGCCAGTAGTATCCAGGGCCCCTGGGCTAATGAAAAACTGTTTTTT
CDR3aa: CASSIQGPWANEKLFF

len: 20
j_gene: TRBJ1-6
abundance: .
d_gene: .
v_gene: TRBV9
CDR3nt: TGTGCCAGCAGCCTATCGAGCGCCAGGGTGACCGAAAACTATAATTCACCCCTCCACTTT
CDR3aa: CASSLSSARVTENYNSPLHF

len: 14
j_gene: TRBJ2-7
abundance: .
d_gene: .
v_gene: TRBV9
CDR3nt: TGTGCCAGCAGCGTAGAAGGGGACTCCTACGAGCAGTACTTC
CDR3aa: CASSVEGDSYEQYF

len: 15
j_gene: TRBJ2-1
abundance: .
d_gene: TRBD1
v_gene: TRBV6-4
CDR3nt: TGTGCCAGCAGTGAAGGGGGCCAGGACTACAATGAGCAGTTCTTC
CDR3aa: CASSEGGQDYNEQFF

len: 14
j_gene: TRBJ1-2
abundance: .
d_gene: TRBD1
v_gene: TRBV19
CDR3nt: TGTGCCAGTAGCCCAACCGGGACAGGGAATGGCTACACCTTC
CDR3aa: CASSPTGTGNGYTF

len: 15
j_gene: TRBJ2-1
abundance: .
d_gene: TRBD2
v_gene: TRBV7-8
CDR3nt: TGTGCCAGCAGCTCACTAGCGGGGGGGCCCAATGAGCAGTTCTTC
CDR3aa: CASSSLAGGPNEQFF

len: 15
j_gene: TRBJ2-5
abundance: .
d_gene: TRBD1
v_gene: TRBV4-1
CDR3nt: TGCGCCAGCAGCCAAGATTGGGACAGCCAAGAGACCCAGTACTTC
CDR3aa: CASSQDWDSQETQYF

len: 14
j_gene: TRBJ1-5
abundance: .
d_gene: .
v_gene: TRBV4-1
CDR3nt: TGCGCCAGCAGCCAAGATTTCTGGAGTCAGCCCCAGCATTTT
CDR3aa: CASSQDFWSQPQHF

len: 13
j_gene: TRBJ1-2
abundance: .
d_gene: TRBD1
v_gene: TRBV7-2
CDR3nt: TGTGCCAGCAGGGGGGCAGGGGGCCCTGGCTACACCTTC
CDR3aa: CASRGAGGPGYTF

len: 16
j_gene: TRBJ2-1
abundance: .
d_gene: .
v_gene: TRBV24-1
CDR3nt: TGTGCCACCAGTGATGCCTCACTAGTGGGTCCGGTTGAGCAGTTCTTC
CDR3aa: CATSDASLVGPVEQFF

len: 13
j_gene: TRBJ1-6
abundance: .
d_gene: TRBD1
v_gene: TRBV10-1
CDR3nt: TGCGCCAGTTCGACAGGGGGAAATTCACCCCTCCACTTT
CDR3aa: CASSTGGNSPLHF

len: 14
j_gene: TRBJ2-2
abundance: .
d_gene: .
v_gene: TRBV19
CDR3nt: TGTGCCAGTAGTTGGGGGGGGCGCACCGGGGAGCTGTTTTTT
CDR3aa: CASSWGGRTGELFF

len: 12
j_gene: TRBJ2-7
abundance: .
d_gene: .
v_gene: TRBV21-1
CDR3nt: TGTGCCACCAAGCAGGGACTCTGCGAGCAGTACTTC
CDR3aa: CATKQGLCEQYF

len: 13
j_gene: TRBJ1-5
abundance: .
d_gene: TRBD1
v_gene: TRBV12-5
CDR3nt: TGTGCTAGCGGCGGGACAGTTGGTCAGCCCCAGCATTTT
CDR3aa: CASGGTVGQPQHF